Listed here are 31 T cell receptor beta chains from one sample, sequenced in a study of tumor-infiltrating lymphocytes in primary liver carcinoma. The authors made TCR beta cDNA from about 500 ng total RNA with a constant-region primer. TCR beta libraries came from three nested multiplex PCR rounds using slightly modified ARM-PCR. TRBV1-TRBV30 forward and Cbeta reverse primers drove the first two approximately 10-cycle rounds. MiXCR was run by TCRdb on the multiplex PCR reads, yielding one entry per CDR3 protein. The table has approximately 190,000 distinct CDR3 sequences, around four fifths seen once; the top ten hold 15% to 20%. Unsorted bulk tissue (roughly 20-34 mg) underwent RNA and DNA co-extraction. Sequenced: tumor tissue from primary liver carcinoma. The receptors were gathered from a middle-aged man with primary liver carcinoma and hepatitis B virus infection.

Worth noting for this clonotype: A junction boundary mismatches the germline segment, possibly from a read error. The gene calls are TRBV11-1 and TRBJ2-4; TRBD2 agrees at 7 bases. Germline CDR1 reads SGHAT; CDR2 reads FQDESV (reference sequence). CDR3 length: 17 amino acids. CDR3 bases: TGTGCCAGTAACTTTCCCGGCACTAGCGTGACCAAAAACATCCAGTACTTC. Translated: CASNFPGTSVTKNIQYF.

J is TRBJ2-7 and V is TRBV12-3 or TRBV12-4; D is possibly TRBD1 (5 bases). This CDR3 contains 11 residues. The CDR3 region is CTISQGHEQYF. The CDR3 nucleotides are TGTACCATCAGTCAGGGCCACGAGCAGTACTTC.

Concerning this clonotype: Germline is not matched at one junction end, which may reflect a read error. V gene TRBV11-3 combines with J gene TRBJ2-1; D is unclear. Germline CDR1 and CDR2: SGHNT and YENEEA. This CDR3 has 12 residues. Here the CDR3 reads CASILNANDELF. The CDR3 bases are TGTGCCAGCATCTTAAATGCCAATGATGAGCTCTTC.

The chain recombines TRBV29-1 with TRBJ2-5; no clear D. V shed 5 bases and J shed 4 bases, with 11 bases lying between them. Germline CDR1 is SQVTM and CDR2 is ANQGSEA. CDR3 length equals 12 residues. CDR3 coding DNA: TGCAGCGTTCTGACAAGAAGAGAGACCCAGTACTTC. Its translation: CSVLTRRETQYF.

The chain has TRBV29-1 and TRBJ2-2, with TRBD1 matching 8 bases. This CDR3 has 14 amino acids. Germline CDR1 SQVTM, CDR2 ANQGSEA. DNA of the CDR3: TGCAGTGGCCAAGGACAGGGTAACACCGGGGAGCTGTTTTTT. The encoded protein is CSGQGQGNTGELFF.

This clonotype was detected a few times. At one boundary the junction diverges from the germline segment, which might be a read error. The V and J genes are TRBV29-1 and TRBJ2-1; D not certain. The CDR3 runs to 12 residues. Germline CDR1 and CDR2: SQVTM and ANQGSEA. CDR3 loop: CSVLIPSSEQLF. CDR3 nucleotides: TGCAGCGTTTTAATTCCCTCCAGTGAGCAGCTCTTC.

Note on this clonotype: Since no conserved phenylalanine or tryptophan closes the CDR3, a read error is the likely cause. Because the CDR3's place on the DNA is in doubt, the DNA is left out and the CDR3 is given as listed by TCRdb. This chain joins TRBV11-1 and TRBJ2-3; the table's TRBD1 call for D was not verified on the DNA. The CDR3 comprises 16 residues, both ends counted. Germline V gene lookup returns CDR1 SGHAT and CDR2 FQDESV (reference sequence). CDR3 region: CASSLESAGGSDTHYC.

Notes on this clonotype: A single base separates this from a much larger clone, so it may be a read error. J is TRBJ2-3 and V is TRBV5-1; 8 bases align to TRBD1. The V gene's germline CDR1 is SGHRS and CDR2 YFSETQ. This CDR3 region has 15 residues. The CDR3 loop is CASSITGGSEDTLYF. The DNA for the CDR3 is TGCGCCAGCAGCATTACAGGGGGTTCCGAAGATACGCTGTATTTT.

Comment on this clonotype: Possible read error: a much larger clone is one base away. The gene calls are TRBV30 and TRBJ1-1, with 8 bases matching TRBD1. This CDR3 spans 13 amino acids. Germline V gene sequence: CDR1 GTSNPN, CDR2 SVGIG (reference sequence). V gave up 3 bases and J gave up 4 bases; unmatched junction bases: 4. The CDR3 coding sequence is TGTGCCTGGAGATCCACAGGGGGCACTGAAGCTTTCTTT. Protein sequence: CAWRSTGGTEAFF.

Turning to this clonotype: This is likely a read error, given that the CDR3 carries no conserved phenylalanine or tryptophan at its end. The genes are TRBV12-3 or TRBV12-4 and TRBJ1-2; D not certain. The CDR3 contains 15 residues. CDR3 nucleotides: TGTGCCAGCAGTTTCACCGAGGACCCTAACTATGTCTACACCTTA. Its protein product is CASSFTEDPNYVYTL.

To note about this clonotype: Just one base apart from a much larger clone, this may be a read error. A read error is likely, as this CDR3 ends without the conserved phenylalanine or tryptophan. The DNA for the CDR3 is TGTGCCAGCAGTTTCCTTGGATCTATGAACACTGAAGCTTTCTCT. Protein sequence: CASSFLGSMNTEAFS. The chain employs TRBV2 and TRBJ1-1; D not certain. V was pared by 5 bases and J by 0 bases, with 13 bases between. CDR1 SNHLY and CDR2 FYNNEI come from the germline V gene. The CDR3 totals 15 residues.

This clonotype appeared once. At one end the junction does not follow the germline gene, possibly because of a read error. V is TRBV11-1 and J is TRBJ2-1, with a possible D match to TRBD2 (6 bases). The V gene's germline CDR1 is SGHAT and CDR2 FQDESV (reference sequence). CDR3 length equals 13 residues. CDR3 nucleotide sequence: TGTGCCCGCAGCTTAAAGCTCGGAGGGCGGCAGTTCTTC. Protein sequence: CARSLKLGGRQFF.

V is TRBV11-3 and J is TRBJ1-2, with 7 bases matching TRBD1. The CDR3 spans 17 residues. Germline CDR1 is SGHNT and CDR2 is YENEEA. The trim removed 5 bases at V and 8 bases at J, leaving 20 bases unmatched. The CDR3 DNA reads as TGTGCCAGCAGCCCATCGGGACAGTGCTCATCCCACTCCGGCTACACCTTC. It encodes CASSPSGQCSSHSGYTF.

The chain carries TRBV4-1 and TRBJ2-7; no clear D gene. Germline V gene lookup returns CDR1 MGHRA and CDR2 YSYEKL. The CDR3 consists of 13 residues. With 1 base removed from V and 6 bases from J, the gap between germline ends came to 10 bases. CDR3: CASSQGYGFEQYF. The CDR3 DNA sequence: TGCGCCAGCAGCCAAGGTTACGGATTCGAGCAGTACTTC.

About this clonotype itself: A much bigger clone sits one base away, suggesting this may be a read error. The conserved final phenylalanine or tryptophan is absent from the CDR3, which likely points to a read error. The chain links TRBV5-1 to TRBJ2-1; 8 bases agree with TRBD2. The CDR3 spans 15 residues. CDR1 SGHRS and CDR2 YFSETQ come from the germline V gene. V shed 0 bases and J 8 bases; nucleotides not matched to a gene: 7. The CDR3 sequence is CASSLGSGSGDEQFL. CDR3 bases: TGCGCCAGCAGCTTGGGCAGCGGGAGTGGCGATGAGCAGTTCCTC.

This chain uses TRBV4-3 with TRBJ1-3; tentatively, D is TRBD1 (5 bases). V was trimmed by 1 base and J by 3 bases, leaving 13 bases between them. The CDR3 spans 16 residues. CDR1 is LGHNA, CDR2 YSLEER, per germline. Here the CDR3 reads CASSQAATDGGNTIYF. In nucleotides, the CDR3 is TGCGCCAGCAGCCAAGCAGCGACAGATGGTGGAAACACCATATATTTT.

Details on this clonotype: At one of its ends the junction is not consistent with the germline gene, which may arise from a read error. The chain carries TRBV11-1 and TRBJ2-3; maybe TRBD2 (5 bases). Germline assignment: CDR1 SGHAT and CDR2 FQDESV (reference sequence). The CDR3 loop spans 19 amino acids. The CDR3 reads CASSSGGNSVGARTHTQYF. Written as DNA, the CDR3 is TGTGCCAGCAGCTCTGGAGGAAACTCTGTTGGAGCCCGCACACATACGCAGTATTTT. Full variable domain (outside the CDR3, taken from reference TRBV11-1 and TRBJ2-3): EAEVAQSPRYKITEKSQAVAFWCDPISGHATLYWYRQILGQGPELLVQFQDESVVDDSQLPKDRFSAERLKGVDSTLKIQPAELGDSAMYLCASSSGGNSVGARTHTQYFGPGTRLTVL.

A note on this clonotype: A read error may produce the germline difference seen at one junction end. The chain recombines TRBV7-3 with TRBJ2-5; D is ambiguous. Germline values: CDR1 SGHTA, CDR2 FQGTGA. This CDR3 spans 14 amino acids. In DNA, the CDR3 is TGTGTCAGCAGCCCCTCGGGCAGTAGTAAGGCCCAATACTTC. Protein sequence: CVSSPSGSSKAQYF. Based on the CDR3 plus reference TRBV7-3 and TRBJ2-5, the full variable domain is GAGVSQTPSNKVTEKGKYVELRCDPISGHTALYWYRQSLGQGPEFLIYFQGTGAADDSGLPNDRFFAVRPEGSVSTLKIQRTERGDSAVYLCVSSPSGSSKAQYFGPGTRLLVL.

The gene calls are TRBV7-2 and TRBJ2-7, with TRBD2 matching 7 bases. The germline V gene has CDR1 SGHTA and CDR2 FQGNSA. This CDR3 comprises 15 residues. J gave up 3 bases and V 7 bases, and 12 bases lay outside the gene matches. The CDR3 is CASNSVTGGGYEQYF. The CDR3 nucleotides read TGTGCCAGCAACTCGGTGACGGGGGGAGGCTACGAGCAGTACTTC.

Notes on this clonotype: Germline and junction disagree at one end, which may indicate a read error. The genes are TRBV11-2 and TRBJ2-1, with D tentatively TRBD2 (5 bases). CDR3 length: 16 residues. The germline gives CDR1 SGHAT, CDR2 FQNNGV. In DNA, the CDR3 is TGTGCCAGCATTTTTTCTAGCCAGAGCCCCTACAATGTGCAGTTCTTC. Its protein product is CASIFSSQSPYNVQFF. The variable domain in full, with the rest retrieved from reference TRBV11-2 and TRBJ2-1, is EAGVAQSPRYKIIEKRQSVAFWCNPISGHATLYWYQQILGQGPKLLIQFQNNGVVDDSQLPKDRFSAERLKGVDSTLKIQPAKLEDSAVYLCASIFSSQSPYNVQFFGPGTRLTVL.

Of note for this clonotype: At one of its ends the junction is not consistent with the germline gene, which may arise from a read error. The CDR3 nucleotides are TGTGCCGGCAGCTCACCCGGGGACAGAAGCGATTCACCCCTCCACTTT. It encodes CAGSSPGDRSDSPLHF. The chain combines TRBV13 with TRBJ1-6; the match to TRBD1 covers 7 bases. CDR3 size: 16 residues. Germline CDR1 PRHDT, CDR2 FYEKMQ (reference sequence).

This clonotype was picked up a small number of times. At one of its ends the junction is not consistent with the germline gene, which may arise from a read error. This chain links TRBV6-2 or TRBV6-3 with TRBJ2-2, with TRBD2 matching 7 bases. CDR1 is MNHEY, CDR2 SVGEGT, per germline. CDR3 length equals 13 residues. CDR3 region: CASSWTRTGELYF. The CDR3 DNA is TGTGCCAGCAGCTGGACTAGAACTGGGGAGCTGTATTTT.

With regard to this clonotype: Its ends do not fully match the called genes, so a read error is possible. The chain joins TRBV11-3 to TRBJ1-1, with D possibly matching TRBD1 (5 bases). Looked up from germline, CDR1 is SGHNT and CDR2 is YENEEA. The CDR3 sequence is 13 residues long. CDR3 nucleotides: TGTGCCAGCAGCAAGGCCATGGACACTGAAGCTTCCTTT. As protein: CASSKAMDTEASF.

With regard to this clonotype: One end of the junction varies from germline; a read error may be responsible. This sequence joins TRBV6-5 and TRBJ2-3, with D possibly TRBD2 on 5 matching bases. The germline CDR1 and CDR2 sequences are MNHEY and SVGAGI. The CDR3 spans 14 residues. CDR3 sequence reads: CVSSLAGGTYTHYF. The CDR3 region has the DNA TGTGTCAGCAGTTTGGCCGGAGGCACATATACGCATTATTTT.

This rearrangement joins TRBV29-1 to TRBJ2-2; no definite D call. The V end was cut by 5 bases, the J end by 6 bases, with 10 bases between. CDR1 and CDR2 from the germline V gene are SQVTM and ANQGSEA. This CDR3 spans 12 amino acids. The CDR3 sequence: CSVKGNAGELFF. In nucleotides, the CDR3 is TGCAGCGTTAAAGGTAACGCCGGGGAGCTGTTTTTT.

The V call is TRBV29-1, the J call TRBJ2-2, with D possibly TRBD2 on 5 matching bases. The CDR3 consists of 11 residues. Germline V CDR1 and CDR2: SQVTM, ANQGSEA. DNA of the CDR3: TGCAGTCTTGGACTCACCGGGGAGCTGTTTTTT. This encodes CSLGLTGELFF.

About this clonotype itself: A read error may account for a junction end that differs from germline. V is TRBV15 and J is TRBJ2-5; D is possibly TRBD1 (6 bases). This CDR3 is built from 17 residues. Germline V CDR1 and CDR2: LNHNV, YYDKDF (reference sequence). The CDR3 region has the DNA TGTACCACCAGCAGAGGGAGTCGGGACATCGCCCAAGAGACCCAGTACTTC. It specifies CTTSRGSRDIAQETQYF.

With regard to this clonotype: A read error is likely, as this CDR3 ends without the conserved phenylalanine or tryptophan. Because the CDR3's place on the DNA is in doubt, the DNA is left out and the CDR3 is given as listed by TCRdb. The CDR3 loop is CASSFQGEETQHL. The chain is built from TRBV11-3 and TRBJ2-5; the table's D call of TRBD1 was not tested on the DNA. Germline V gives CDR1 SGHNT, CDR2 YENEEA. From its first to its last residue, the CDR3 has 13 amino acids.

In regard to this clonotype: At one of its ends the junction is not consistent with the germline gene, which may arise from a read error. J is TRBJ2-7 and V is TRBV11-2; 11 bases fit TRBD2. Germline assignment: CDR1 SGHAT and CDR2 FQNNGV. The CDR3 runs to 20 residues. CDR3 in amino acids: CVSSLREGRTSGLSSYNQYF. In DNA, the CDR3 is TGTGTCAGCAGCTTGAGGGAGGGGAGGACTAGCGGGCTTAGCTCCTACAATCAGTACTTC.

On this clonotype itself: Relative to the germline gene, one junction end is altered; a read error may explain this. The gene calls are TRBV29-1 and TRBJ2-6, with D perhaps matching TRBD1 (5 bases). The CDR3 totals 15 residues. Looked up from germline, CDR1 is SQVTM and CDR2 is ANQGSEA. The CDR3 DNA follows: TGCAGCGATGGTGGGGCAGACTCTGGGGCCAACGTTCTGACTTTC. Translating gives CSDGGADSGANVLTF.

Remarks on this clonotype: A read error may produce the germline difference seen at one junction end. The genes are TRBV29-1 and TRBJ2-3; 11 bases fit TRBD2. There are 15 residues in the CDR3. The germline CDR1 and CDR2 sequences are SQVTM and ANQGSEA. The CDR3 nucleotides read TGCAGCGTACGCACTAGCGGGAGTTGGAAGGATACGCGGTATTTT. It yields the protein CSVRTSGSWKDTRYF.